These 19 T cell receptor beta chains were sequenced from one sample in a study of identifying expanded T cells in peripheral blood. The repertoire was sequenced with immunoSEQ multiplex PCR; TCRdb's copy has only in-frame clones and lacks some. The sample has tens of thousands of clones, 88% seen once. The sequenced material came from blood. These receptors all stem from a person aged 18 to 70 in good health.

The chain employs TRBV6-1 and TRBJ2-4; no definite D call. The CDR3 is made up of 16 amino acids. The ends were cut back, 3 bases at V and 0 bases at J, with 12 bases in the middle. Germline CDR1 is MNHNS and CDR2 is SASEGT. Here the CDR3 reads CASSEDGQLAKNIQYF. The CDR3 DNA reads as TGTGCCAGCAGTGAGGACGGCCAGCTAGCCAAAAACATTCAGTACTTC.

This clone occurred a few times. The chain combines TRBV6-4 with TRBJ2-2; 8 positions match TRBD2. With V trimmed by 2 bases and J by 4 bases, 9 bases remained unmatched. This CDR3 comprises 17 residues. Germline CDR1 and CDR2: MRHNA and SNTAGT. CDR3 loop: CASSDRTAGDGTGELFF. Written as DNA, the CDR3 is TGTGCCAGCAGTGACCGTACAGCGGGGGATGGCACCGGGGAGCTGTTTTTT.

In DNA form, the CDR3 reads TGTGCCAGCAGCTCTGCCCCCCCCGGACTAGCGGGGGGGGCAGATACGCAGTATTTT. Its translation: CASSSAPPGLAGGADTQYF. J is TRBJ2-3 and V is TRBV7-3, with 15 nucleotides matching TRBD2. CDR1 SGHTA and CDR2 FQGTGA come from the germline V gene. J was trimmed by 4 bases and V by 4 bases; bases with no gene match: 12. The CDR3 loop spans 19 amino acids.

The CDR3 spells CASTPGSPSYEQYF. The CDR3 nucleotides read TGTGCCAGTACCCCCGGGAGCCCCTCCTACGAGCAGTACTTC. V is TRBV19 and J is TRBJ2-7; tentatively, D is TRBD2 (6 bases). Germline CDR1 and CDR2: LNHDA and SQIVND (reference sequence). Trimming stripped 7 bases from V and 0 bases from J, with 13 bases between. This CDR3 has 14 amino acids.

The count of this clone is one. The CDR3 DNA reads TGTGCCAGCAGCTATGGAAACACCATATATTTT. Translating gives CASSYGNTIYF. This chain uses TRBV7-9 with TRBJ1-3; D remains ambiguous. V was cut by 4 bases and J by 3 bases, with 1 base left in between. This CDR3 spans 11 amino acids. Germline CDR1 is SEHNR and CDR2 is FQNEAQ (reference sequence).

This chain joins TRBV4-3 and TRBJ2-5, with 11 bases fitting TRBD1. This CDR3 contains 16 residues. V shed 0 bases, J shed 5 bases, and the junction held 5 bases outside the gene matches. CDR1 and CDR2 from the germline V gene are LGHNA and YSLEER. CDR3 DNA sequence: TGCGCCAGCAGCCAAGATTGGGGGACAGGGGGGGAGACCCAGTACTTC. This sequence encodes CASSQDWGTGGETQYF.

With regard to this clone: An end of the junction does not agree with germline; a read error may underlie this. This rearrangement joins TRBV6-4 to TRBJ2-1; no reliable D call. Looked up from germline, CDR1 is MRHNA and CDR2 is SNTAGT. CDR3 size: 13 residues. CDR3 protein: CASSDSEYSEQFF. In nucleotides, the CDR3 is TGTGCCAGCAGTGACAGTGAGTACAGTGAGCAGTTCTTC.

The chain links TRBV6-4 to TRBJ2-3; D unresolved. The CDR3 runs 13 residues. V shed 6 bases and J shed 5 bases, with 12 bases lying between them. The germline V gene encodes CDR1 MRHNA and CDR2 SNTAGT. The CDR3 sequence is CASSPTEKDTQYF. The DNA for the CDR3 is TGTGCCAGCAGCCCGACGGAGAAAGATACGCAGTATTTT.

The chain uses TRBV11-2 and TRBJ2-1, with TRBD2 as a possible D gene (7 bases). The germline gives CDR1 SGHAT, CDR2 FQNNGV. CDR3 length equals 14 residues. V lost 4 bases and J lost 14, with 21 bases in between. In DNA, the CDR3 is TGTGCCAGCAGCTCGGTCCAGGGGCGGGGGATTGAGTTCTTC. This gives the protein CASSSVQGRGIEFF.

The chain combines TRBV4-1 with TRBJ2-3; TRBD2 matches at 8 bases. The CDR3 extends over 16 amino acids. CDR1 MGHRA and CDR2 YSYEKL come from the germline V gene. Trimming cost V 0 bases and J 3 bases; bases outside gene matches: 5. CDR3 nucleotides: TGCGCCAGCAGCCAAGACACCCGGGAGGGGACAGATACGCAGTATTTT. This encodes CASSQDTREGTDTQYF.

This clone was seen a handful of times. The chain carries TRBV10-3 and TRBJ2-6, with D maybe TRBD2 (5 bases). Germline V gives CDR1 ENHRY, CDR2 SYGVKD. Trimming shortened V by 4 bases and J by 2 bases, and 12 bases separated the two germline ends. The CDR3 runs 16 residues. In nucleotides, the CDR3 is TGTGCCATCAGTGTGGATGAGGGTACTGGGGCCAACGTCCTGACTTTC. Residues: CAISVDEGTGANVLTF.

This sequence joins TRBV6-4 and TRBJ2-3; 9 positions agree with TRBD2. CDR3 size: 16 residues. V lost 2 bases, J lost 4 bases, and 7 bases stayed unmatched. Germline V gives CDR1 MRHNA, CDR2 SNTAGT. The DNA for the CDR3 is TGTGCCAGCAGTGACGGGACTAGCACTGGGGCAGATACGCAGTATTTT. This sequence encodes CASSDGTSTGADTQYF.

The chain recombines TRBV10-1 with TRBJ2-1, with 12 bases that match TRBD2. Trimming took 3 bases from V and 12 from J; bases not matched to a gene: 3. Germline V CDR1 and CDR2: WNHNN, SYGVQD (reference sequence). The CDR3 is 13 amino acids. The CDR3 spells CASSDRLAGAQFF. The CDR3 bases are TGCGCCAGCAGTGATCGACTAGCGGGAGCGCAGTTCTTC.

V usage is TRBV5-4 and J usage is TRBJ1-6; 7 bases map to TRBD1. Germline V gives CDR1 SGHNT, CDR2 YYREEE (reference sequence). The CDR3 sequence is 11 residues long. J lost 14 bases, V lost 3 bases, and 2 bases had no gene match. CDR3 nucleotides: TGTGCCAGCAGCTGGGGACAGACCCTCCACTTT. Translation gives CASSWGQTLHF.

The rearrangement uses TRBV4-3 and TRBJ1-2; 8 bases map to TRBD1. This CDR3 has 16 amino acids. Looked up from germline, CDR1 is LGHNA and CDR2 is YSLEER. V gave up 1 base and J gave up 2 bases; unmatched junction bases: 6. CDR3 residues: CASSQVTGQANYGYTF. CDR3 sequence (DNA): TGCGCCAGCAGCCAAGTCACGGGACAGGCCAACTATGGCTACACCTTC.

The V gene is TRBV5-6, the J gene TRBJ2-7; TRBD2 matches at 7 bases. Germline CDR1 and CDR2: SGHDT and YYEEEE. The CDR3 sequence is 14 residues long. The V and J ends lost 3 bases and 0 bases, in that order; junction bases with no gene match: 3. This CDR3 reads CASSWRGNSYEQYF. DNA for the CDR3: TGTGCCAGCAGCTGGCGGGGGAACTCCTACGAGCAGTACTTC.

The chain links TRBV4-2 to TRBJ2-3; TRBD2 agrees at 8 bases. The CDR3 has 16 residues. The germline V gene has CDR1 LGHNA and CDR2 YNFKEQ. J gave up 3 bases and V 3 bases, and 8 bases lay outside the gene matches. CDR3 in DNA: TGTGCCAGCAGCCAGATTAGCGGGGAGGCGACAGATACGCAGTATTTT. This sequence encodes CASSQISGEATDTQYF.

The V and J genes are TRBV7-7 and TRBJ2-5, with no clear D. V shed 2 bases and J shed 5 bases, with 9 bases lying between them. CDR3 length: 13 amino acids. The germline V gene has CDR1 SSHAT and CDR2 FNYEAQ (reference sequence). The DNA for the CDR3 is TGTGCCAGCAGCTTAACGGGCGCGGAGACCCAGTACTTC. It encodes CASSLTGAETQYF. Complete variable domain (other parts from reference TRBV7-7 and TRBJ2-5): GAGVSQSPRYKVTKRGQDVTLRCDPISSHATLYWYQQALGQGPEFLTYFNYEAQPDKSGLPSDRFSAERPEGSISTLTIQRTEQRDSAMYRCASSLTGAETQYFGPGTRLLVL.

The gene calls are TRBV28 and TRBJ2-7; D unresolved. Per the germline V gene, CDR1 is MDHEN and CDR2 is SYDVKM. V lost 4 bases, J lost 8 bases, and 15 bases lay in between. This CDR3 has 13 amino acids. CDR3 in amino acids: CASSWTVPFQQYF. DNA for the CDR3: TGTGCCAGCAGTTGGACGGTTCCCTTTCAGCAGTACTTC.